This passage covers 27 T cell receptor beta chains from one sample sequenced in a study of T cells after yellow fever vaccination. TCRdb reanalysed the 5' RACE reads using MiXCR and keeps one entry per CDR3 protein. The sample includes around 310,000 distinct CDR3 sequences, 3.5% to 4.5% of them seen just once. The sequencing here drew on PBMCs, taken 15 days after the yellow fever booster vaccination. These receptors originate from a man aged 18-30 years who received the YFV17D yellow fever vaccine.

This clonotype was counted ten times or more. The chain combines TRBV7-9 with TRBJ2-3; TRBD1 matches at 8 bases. V lost 2 bases to trimming and J lost 5 bases; unmatched junction nucleotides: 3. The CDR3 is made up of 14 amino acids. Germline V lookup: CDR1 SEHNR, CDR2 FQNEAQ (reference sequence). CDR3 nucleotide sequence: TGTGCCAGCAGCTTATGGACAGGGAAAGATACGCAGTATTTT. Its translation is CASSLWTGKDTQYF.

This chain uses TRBV20-1 with TRBJ1-2; 8 nucleotides agree with TRBD1. The ends lost 7 bases at V and 2 bases at J; junction bases unmatched: 9. The CDR3 is made up of 14 amino acids. CDR1 is DFQATT and CDR2 is SNEGSKA in the germline V gene (reference sequence). CDR3 region: CSGKLDRGNYGYTF. CDR3 coding DNA: TGCAGTGGGAAGCTTGACAGGGGAAACTATGGCTACACCTTC.

V usage is TRBV7-2 and J usage is TRBJ2-7, with D tentatively TRBD1 or TRBD2 (5 bases each). Per the germline V gene, CDR1 is SGHTA and CDR2 is FQGNSA. This CDR3 is built from 15 residues. Here the CDR3 reads CASSTWGISSSEQYV. The DNA of the CDR3 is TGTGCCAGCAGCACATGGGGGATCTCCTCCTCCGAGCAGTACGTC.

There are a few counts of this clonotype. The rearrangement joins TRBV6-6 to TRBJ2-5; 13 positions agree with TRBD2. The CDR3 totals 15 residues. Germline V CDR1 and CDR2: MNHNY, SVGAGI (reference sequence). V dropped 6 bases and J dropped 7; count of bases not matched to a gene: 8. The CDR3 protein is CASRGLAGRAMTQYF. The DNA for the CDR3 is TGTGCCAGCAGGGGACTAGCGGGGAGGGCAATGACCCAGTACTTC.

This clonotype was seen more than once but under ten times. The V gene is TRBV6-2 or TRBV6-3, the J gene TRBJ1-5, with no clear D. V lost 2 bases, J lost 7 bases, and 12 bases lay in between. CDR1 is MNHEY, CDR2 SVGEGT, per germline. The CDR3 sequence is 14 residues long. The CDR3 region is CASSYIRGDQPQHF. CDR3 in DNA: TGTGCCAGCAGTTACATTCGGGGAGACCAGCCCCAGCATTTT.

This clonotype was recorded a few times. The chain couples TRBV4-1 to TRBJ1-5; a possible D gene is TRBD1 (5 bases). V was pared by 0 bases and J by 3 bases, with 12 bases between. The CDR3 spans 16 residues. CDR1 MGHRA and CDR2 YSYEKL come from the germline V gene. The CDR3 is CASSQEGTSNNQPQHF. The CDR3, as DNA: TGCGCCAGCAGCCAAGAAGGGACCTCAAACAATCAGCCCCAGCATTTT.

This clonotype was seen at least ten times. The CDR3 DNA reads TGTGCCAGCAGCTTAGTCCCAGGGGATGGTGGCTACACCTTC. Residues: CASSLVPGDGGYTF. The chain is built from TRBV11-2 and TRBJ1-2; a possible D gene is TRBD1 (6 bases). The CDR3 has 14 amino acids. V shed 1 base and J shed 7 bases, with 13 bases lying between them. Germline CDR1 and CDR2: SGHAT and FQNNGV.

This clonotype has only one observation. A read error may explain this, as a much larger clone is one base away. The chain joins TRBV27 to TRBJ2-3; no firm D call. The CDR3 is 11 residues long. Germline CDR1 MNHEY, CDR2 SMNVEV (reference sequence). In DNA form, the CDR3 reads TGTGCCAGCAGTCCGCCAGATATGCAGTATTTT. Its protein is CASSPPDMQYF.

This clonotype was observed many times. This chain joins TRBV10-3 and TRBJ1-4; D is unclear. Germline V gives CDR1 ENHRY, CDR2 SYGVKD. There are 13 residues in the CDR3. The germline V and J ends were trimmed by 4 bases and 5 bases, with 8 bases remaining between them. CDR3 coding DNA: TGTGCCATCAGTGGTCTCCAGAATGAAAAACTGTTTTTT. It yields the protein CAISGLQNEKLFF.

This clonotype has a count of ten or more. The J gene is TRBJ2-7, the V gene TRBV6-1; D is possibly TRBD2 (5 bases). The germline gives CDR1 MNHNS, CDR2 SASEGT. The CDR3 totals 13 residues. V gave up 0 bases and J gave up 7 bases, with 10 bases separating them. CDR3 residues: CASSEARPGEQYV. DNA for the CDR3: TGTGCCAGCAGTGAAGCCCGACCGGGGGAGCAGTACGTC.

This clonotype was seen repeatedly, ten times or more. V and J are TRBV4-1 and TRBJ2-4, with 7 nucleotides matching TRBD1. Germline lookup yields CDR1 MGHRA and CDR2 YSYEKL. V lost 1 base and J lost 3; bases outside the gene matches: 9. The length of the CDR3 is 17 residues. CDR3 coding DNA: TGCGCCAGCAGCCAAGGGCCCGCAGGGGGAGACAAAAACATTCAGTACTTC. Protein product: CASSQGPAGGDKNIQYF.

This clonotype has a count of ten or more. J is TRBJ1-5 and V is TRBV6-5; the D gene is possibly TRBD1 (6 bases). The length of the CDR3 is 17 residues. The germline V gene has CDR1 MNHEY and CDR2 SVGAGI. Trimming pared 5 bases from V and 1 base from J, leaving 18 bases between. The CDR3 loop reads CASSATGLVVSNQPQHF. In nucleotides, the CDR3 is TGTGCCAGCAGTGCAACAGGGTTAGTGGTGAGCAATCAGCCCCAGCATTTT.

This clonotype was observed many times. V gene TRBV5-1 combines with J gene TRBJ2-2; TRBD2 matches at 7 bases. Germline loops: CDR1 SGHRS, CDR2 YFSETQ. Trimming removed 3 bases from V and 5 bases from J; junction bases left unmatched: 4. CDR3 length: 14 amino acids. The chain's CDR3 is CASSSLARTGELFF. CDR3 nucleotides: TGCGCCAGCAGCTCACTAGCGAGGACCGGGGAGCTGTTTTTT.

CDR3 region: CASSMGLAGGPPCGQYF. DNA of the CDR3: TGTGCCAGCAGCATGGGACTAGCGGGGGGCCCCCCTTGTGGCCAGTACTTC. The chain recombines TRBV7-9 with TRBJ2-5, with 15 bases identical to TRBD2. V gave up 5 bases and J gave up 10 bases; unmatched junction bases: 14. From germline, CDR1 is SEHNR and CDR2 FQNEAQ (reference sequence). The CDR3 loop spans 17 amino acids.

This clonotype was counted only a few times. The chain is built from TRBV10-3 and TRBJ1-2, with D possibly being TRBD1 (5 bases). Germline V CDR1 and CDR2: ENHRY, SYGVKD. The CDR3 has 15 amino acids. Trimming removed 0 bases at V and 2 bases at J, with 10 bases between. In nucleotides, the CDR3 is TGTGCCATCAGTGAGTCTTCCAAGGGGAACTATGGCTACACCTTC. Its protein is CAISESSKGNYGYTF.

This clonotype was observed a few times. The chain joins TRBV5-1 to TRBJ1-3, with 9 bases matching TRBD1. This CDR3 region has 16 residues. Germline V gene data show CDR1 as SGHRS and CDR2 as YFSETQ. V lost 5 bases and J lost 4; bases outside the gene matches: 10. CDR3 coding DNA: TGCGCCAGCAGTAGGGAAGGACAGGGGAGCGGAAACACCATATATTTT. As protein: CASSREGQGSGNTIYF.

Regarding this clonotype: This could be a read error, since a much larger clone is one nucleotide away. V is TRBV7-2 and J is TRBJ1-6; D ambiguous. The germline V gene encodes CDR1 SGHTA and CDR2 FQGNSA. The length of the CDR3 is 13 residues. CDR3 amino acids: CASSGREYSPLNF. CDR3 DNA: TGTGCCAGCAGCGGCCGCGAGTATTCACCCCTCAACTTT.

This clonotype was observed many times. V is TRBV15 and J is TRBJ2-2; TRBD2 is a possible D gene (6 bases). Germline V gene data show CDR1 as LNHNV and CDR2 as YYDKDF (reference sequence). This CDR3 has 15 residues. Trimming removed 6 bases from V and 2 bases from J, with 13 bases in between. Here the CDR3 DNA reads TGTGCCACCAGGGGGGACTTTTACAACACCGGGGAGCTGTTTTTT. This sequence encodes CATRGDFYNTGELFF.

In its sample, this clonotype was seen a few times. The chain is built from TRBV28 and TRBJ2-5, with 7 bases that match TRBD2. Germline V gene lookup returns CDR1 MDHEN and CDR2 SYDVKM. The CDR3 sequence is 16 residues long. V lost 6 bases to trimming and J lost 3 bases; unmatched junction nucleotides: 13. This chain's CDR3 is CASRKSGGTTKETQYF. The CDR3, as DNA: TGTGCCAGCAGAAAATCAGGCGGGACTACCAAAGAGACCCAGTACTTC. Complete variable domain (other parts from reference TRBV28 and TRBJ2-5): DVKVTQSSRYLVKRTGEKVFLECVQDMDHENMFWYRQDPGLGLRLIYFSYDVKMKEKGDIPEGYSVSREKKERFSLILESASTNQTSMYLCASRKSGGTTKETQYFGPGTRLLVL.

This chain uses TRBV5-1 with TRBJ2-3; possibly TRBD1 or TRBD2 for D (7 bases each). Trimming stripped 3 bases from V and 4 bases from J, with 18 bases between. CDR3 length: 16 residues. Germline lookup yields CDR1 SGHRS and CDR2 YFSETQ. CDR3 coding DNA: TGCGCCAGCAGCTATGCCCCAGGGGGGGACGCAGATACGCAGTATTTT. Its protein is CASSYAPGGDADTQYF. The whole variable domain, remainder taken from reference TRBV5-1 and TRBJ2-3, is KAGVTQTPRYLIKTRGQQVTLSCSPISGHRSVSWYQQTPGQGLQFLFEYFSETQRNKGNFPGRFSGRQFSNSRSEMNVSTLELGDSALYLCASSYAPGGDADTQYFGPGTRLTVL.

This clonotype was counted ten times or more. The chain carries TRBV12-3 or TRBV12-4 and TRBJ1-2; a weak D match, TRBD1 (5 bases). V was shortened by 5 bases and J by 2 bases, with 21 bases between the two germline ends. The CDR3 runs 17 residues. This chain's CDR3 is CASSLLQVLRLNYGYTF. The CDR3 bases are TGTGCCAGCAGTCTCCTACAGGTCCTCCGACTGAACTATGGCTACACCTTC.

This clonotype was observed many times. The rearrangement joins TRBV7-9 to TRBJ2-2, with 8 bases that match TRBD1. Trimming cost V 4 bases and J 0 bases; bases outside gene matches: 4. There are 16 residues in the CDR3. Germline CDR1 and CDR2: SEHNR and FQNEAQ (reference sequence). The CDR3 here is CASSSGTGSNTGELFF. The CDR3 region has the DNA TGTGCCAGCAGCTCCGGGACAGGATCGAACACCGGGGAGCTGTTTTTT. Full variable domain (missing parts from reference TRBV7-9 and TRBJ2-2): DTGVSQNPRHKITKRGQNVTFRCDPISEHNRLYWYRQTLGQGPEFLTYFQNEAQLEKSRLLSDRFSAERPKGSFSTLEIQRTEQGDSAMYLCASSSGTGSNTGELFFGEGSRLTVL.

This clonotype was observed a few times. The chain uses TRBV7-2 and TRBJ1-2, with D tentatively TRBD1 (6 bases). V was clipped by 7 bases and J by 8 bases, with 17 bases between them. Germline values: CDR1 SGHTA, CDR2 FQGNSA. There are 13 residues in the CDR3. The CDR3 region has the DNA TGTGCCAGCACGAGCTGGGGGCGCACGGGCTACACCTTC. Residues: CASTSWGRTGYTF.

The V and J genes are TRBV5-1 and TRBJ1-1, with no clear D. Trimming took off 3 bases at V and 2 bases at J, with 5 bases between the two ends. Per germline, CDR1 SGHRS and CDR2 YFSETQ. This CDR3 has 12 residues. CDR3 loop: CASSYDNTEAFF. The CDR3 DNA is TGCGCCAGCAGCTATGATAACACTGAAGCTTTCTTT.

This clonotype was counted many times. This chain uses TRBV6-2 or TRBV6-3 with TRBJ2-4; D ambiguous. The V end was cut by 6 bases, the J end by 0 bases, with 9 bases between. The CDR3 is made up of 14 amino acids. CDR1 MNHEY and CDR2 SVGEGT come from the germline V gene. The DNA for the CDR3 is TGTGCCAGCAGCCGGACCCTAGCCAAAAACATTCAGTACTTC. It specifies CASSRTLAKNIQYF.

The V and J genes are TRBV20-1 and TRBJ1-2; 8 bases match TRBD1. The trim removed 7 bases at V and 3 bases at J, leaving 10 bases unmatched. Germline V lookup: CDR1 DFQATT, CDR2 SNEGSKA (reference sequence). The CDR3 spans 14 residues. The CDR3 bases are TGCAGTGTCATCCAGGGGGCCCGTCACTATGGCTACACCTTC. This codes for CSVIQGARHYGYTF.

This clonotype was counted a few times. The chain has TRBV9 and TRBJ2-1, with TRBD1 identical over 11 bases. V dropped 3 bases and J dropped 2; count of bases not matched to a gene: 4. This CDR3 is built from 16 residues. Germline assignment: CDR1 SGDLS and CDR2 YYNGEE. CDR3: CASSGGTGGAYNEQFF. CDR3 nucleotide sequence: TGTGCCAGCAGCGGCGGGACAGGGGGGGCCTACAATGAGCAGTTCTTC. The variable domain in full, completed from reference TRBV9 and TRBJ2-1, reads DSGVTQTPKHLITATGQRVTLRCSPRSGDLSVYWYQQSLDQGLQFLIQYYNGEERAKGNILERFSAQQFPDLHSELNLSSLELGDSALYFCASSGGTGGAYNEQFFGPGTRLTVL.